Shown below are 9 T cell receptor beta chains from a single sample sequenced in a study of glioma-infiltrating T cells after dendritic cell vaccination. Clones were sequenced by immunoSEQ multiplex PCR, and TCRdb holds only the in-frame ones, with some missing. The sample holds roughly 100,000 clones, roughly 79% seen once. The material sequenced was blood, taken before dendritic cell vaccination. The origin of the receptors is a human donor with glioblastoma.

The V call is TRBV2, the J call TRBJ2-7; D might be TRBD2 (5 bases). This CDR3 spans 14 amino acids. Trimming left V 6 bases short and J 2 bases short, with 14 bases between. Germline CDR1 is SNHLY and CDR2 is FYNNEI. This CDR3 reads CASRAERATYEQYF. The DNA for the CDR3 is TGTGCCAGCAGGGCCGAGAGGGCTACCTACGAGCAGTACTTC. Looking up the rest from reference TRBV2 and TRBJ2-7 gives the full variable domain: EPEVTQTPSHQVTQMGQEVILRCVPISNHLYFYWYRQILGQKVEFLVSFYNNEISEKSEIFDDQFSVERPDGSNFTLKIRSTKLEDSAMYFCASRAERATYEQYFGPGTRLTVT.

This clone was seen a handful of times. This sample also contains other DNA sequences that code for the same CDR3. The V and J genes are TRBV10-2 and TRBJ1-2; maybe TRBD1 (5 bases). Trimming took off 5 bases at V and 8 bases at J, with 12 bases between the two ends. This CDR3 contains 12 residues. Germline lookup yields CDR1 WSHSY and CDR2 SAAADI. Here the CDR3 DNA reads TGCGCCAGCAGTCAGGGAGCGGGAGGCTACACCTTC. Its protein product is CASSQGAGGYTF.

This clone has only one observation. CDR3 in DNA: TGCGCCAGCAGCTTACAGGGAACCTACGAGCAGTACTTC. Its translation is CASSLQGTYEQYF. This rearrangement joins TRBV5-1 to TRBJ2-7, with D possibly matching TRBD1 (6 bases). The V and J ends lost 2 bases and 2 bases respectively, with 8 bases between them. This CDR3 contains 13 residues. The germline gives CDR1 SGHRS, CDR2 YFSETQ.

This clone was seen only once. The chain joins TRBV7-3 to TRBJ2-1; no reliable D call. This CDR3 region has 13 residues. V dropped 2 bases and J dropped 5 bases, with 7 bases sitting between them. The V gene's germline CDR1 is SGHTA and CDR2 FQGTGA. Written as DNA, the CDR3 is TGTGCCAGCAGCTTAGGGCCGAACAATGAGCAGTTCTTC. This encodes CASSLGPNNEQFF.

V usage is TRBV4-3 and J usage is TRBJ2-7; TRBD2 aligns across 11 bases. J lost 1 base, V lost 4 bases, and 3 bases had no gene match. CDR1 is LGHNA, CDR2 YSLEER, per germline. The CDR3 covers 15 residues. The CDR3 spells CASSPTSGASYEQYF. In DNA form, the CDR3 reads TGCGCCAGCAGCCCGACTAGCGGGGCGTCCTACGAGCAGTACTTC.

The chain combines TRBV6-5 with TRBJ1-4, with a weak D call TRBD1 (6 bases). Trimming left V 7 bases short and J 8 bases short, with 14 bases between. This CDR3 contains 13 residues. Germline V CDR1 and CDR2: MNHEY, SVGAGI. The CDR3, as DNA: TGTGCCAGCACATCCGGGACACGCGAAAAACTGTTTTTT. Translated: CASTSGTREKLFF.

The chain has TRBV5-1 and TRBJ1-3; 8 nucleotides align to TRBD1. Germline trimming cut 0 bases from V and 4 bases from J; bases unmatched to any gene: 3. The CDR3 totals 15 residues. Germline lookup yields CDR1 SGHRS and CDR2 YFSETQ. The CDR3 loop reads CASSLVQGAGNTIYF. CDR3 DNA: TGCGCCAGCAGCTTGGTTCAGGGGGCAGGAAACACCATATATTTT.

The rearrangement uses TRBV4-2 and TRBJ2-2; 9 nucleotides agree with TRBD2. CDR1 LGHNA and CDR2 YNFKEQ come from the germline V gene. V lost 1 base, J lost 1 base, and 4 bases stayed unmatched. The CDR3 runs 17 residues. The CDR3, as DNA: TGTGCCAGCAGCCAAGTGACTAGCGGATTGAACACCGGGGAGCTGTTTTTT. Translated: CASSQVTSGLNTGELFF.

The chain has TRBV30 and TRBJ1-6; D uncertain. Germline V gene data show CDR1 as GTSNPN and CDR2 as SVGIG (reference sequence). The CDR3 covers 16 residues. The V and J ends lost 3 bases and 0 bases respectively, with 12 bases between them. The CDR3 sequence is CAWSVGSNSYNSPLHF. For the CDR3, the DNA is TGTGCCTGGAGCGTAGGGAGCAACTCCTATAATTCACCCCTCCACTTT.